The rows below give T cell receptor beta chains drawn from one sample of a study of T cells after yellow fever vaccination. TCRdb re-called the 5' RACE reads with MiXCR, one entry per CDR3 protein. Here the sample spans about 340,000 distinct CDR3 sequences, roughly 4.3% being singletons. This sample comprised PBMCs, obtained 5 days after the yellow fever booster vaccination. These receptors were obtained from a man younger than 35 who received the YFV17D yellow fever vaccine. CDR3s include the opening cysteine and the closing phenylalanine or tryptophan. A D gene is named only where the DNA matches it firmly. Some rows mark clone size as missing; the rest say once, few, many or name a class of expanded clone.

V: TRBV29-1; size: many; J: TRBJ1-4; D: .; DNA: TGCAGCGTTGATTGGGGGTTTAATGAAAAACTGTTTTTT; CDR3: CSVDWGFNEKLFF
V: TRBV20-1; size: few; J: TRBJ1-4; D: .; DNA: TGCAGTGCTAGAGCGGTTGGGGGGCGCTTGGATGAAAAACTGTTTTTT; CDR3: CSARAVGGRLDEKLFF
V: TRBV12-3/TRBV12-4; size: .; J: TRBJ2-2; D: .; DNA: TGTGCCAGCAGTTTGGTGCAATTCGCCTCCGGGGAGCTGTTTTTT; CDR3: CASSLVQFASGELFF
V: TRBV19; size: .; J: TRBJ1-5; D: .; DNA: TGTGCCAGTAGTATCCGGCTAGATCAGCCCCAGCATTTT; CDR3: CASSIRLDQPQHF
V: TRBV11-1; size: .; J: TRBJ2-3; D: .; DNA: TGTGCCAGCAGCTTTCGGGGCCTTACAGATACGCAGTATTTT; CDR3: CASSFRGLTDTQYF
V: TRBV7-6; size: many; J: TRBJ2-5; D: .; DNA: TGTGCCAGCAGCTTAGGTGATGGGACCCAGTACTTC; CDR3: CASSLGDGTQYF
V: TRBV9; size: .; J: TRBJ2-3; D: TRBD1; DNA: TGTGCCAGCAGCGTAAACCCACAGGGGGCCGGAGGAGATACGCAGTATTTT; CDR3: CASSVNPQGAGGDTQYF
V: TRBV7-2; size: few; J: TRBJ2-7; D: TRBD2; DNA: TGTGCCAGCAGCTTATGGAGCGGGACTAGCGGGGGGGCCTACTACGAGCAGTACTTC; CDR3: CASSLWSGTSGGAYYEQYF
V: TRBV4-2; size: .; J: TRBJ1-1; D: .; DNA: TGTGCCAGCAGCCAAGAGGGACCCAGTCGGGCTTTCTTT; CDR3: CASSQEGPSRAFF
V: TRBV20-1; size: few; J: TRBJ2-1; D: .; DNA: TGCAGTGCTAGGCAAGTGATTAGCTCCTACAATGAGCAGTTCTTC; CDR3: CSARQVISSYNEQFF
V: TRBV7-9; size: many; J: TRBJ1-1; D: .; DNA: TGTGCCAGCAGCTCTCGGGGGGGGCCCGGTTGGGCTTTCTTT; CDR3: CASSSRGGPGWAFF
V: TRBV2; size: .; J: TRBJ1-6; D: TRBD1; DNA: TGTGCCAGCAGTGTTAAGGGGGCAGATTCACCCCTCCACTTT; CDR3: CASSVKGADSPLHF
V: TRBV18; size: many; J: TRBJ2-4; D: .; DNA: TGTGCCAGCTCACCACCCGGGAAACTAGACATTCAGTACTTC; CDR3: CASSPPGKLDIQYF
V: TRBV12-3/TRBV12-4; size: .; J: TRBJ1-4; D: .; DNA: TGTGCCAGCAGTTGGGCCTACCCAAGCGACAATGAAAAACTGTTTTTT; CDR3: CASSWAYPSDNEKLFF
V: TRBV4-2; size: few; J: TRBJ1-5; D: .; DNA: TGTGCCAGCAGCCAAGATGCCAGCCAGCCCCAGCATTTT; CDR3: CASSQDASQPQHF
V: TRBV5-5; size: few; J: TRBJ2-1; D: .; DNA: TGTGCCAGCACCTCCTTCAATGAGCAGTTCTTC; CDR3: CASTSFNEQFF
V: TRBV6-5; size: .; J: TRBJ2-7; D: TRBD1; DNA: TGTGCCAGCAGGCCCGGACAGGGGAACGAGCAGTACTTC; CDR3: CASRPGQGNEQYF
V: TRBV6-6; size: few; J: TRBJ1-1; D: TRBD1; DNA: TGTGCCAGCAGCCCCCCGACGGGGACAGTATTATCTGAAGCTTTCTTT; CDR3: CASSPPTGTVLSEAFF
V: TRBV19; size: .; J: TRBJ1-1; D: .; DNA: TGTGCCAGTAGTATAGATGGGAAGGGCAGGACTGAAGCTTTCTTT; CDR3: CASSIDGKGRTEAFF
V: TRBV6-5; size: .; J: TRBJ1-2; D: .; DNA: TGTGCCAGCAGTACACTTCCGAACTATGGCTACACCTTC; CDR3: CASSTLPNYGYTF
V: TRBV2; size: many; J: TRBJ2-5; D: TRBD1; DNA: TGTGCCAGCAGGACCGGGACAGGAGGAGAGACCCAGTACTTC; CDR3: CASRTGTGGETQYF
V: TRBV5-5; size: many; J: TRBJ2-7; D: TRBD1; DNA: TGTGCCAGCAGCTCGGGACAGGGGGACTACGAGCAGTACTTC; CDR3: CASSSGQGDYEQYF
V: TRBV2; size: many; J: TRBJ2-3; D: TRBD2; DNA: TGTGCCAGCAGCCGGGAGGGACCGCGCGTCGGTACGCAGTATTTT; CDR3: CASSREGPRVGTQYF
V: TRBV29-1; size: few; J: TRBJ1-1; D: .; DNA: TGCAGCGTTAAGGCGACTGAAGCTTTCTTT; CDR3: CSVKATEAFF
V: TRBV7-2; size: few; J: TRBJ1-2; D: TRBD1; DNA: TGTGCCAGCAGCCCAAACCTTGGGACAGGGGGCGGCGGCTACACCTTC; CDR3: CASSPNLGTGGGGYTF
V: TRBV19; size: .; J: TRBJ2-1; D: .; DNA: TGTGCCAGTAGTATGCTAGGCGAGGGTGAGCAGTTCTTC; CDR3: CASSMLGEGEQFF
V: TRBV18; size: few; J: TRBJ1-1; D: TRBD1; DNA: TGTGCCAGCTCACCCCGGGGGACAGAGATTGAAGCTTTCTTT; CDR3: CASSPRGTEIEAFF
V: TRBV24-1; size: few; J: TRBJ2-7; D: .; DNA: TGTGCCACCAGTGATTTCGGACTCGGGCGGAGCTCCTACGAGCAGTACTTC; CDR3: CATSDFGLGRSSYEQYF
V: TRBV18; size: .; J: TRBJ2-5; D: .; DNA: TGTGCCAGCTCACCCCGAGCCTCGGAGACCCAGTACTTC; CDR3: CASSPRASETQYF